This T cell receptor (beta chain) was obtained from a study of response to subunit inactivated influenza vaccine (dated by TCRdb to 2016 to 2019). Notes on the research overall: Deep quantitative T cell receptor repertoire profiling was used in the study to track responses to a trivalent subunit inactivated influenza vaccine.

Summary of the overall study and its limitations: The authors suggested that each seasonal influenza vaccination may recruit only a limited number of new T cells.

On this clonotype: There is no known antigen for this receptor. Nothing much larger sits one base from this clone, and base qualities are not available.

V is pared back by 2 bases and J by 2 bases, with 12 bases lying between the germline termini. From the cysteine up to the phenylalanine, the CDR3 has a length of 15 residues. This entry keeps only the CDR3 DNA: 45 bases, framed from base 1. The germline V gene yields SGDLS for CDR1 and YYNGEE for CDR2. The library came from RT-PCR. Sequencing instrument: Illumina HiSeq 2500. TCRdb redid the processing of the public reads, applying fastp at Q25 and MiXCR, and retained in-frame beta chains. Duplicate CDR3 protein sequences are folded into a single record with the most common DNA and genes. The sample table contains approximately 520,000 distinct CDR3 sequences; only one count was recorded for roughly 23% of them. Together, the top ten hold approximately 2% of the sample.

The receptor was derived from a man aged 45-60 years who received an inactivated influenza vaccine. Donor details come from another sample of the same person, matched by shared clones. This chain joins TRBV9 to TRBJ2-3; no confident D gene assignment can be made. The material sequenced was CD4+ T cells sorted from PBMCs, taken around 5 days after vaccination. The sequenced DNA: TGTGCCAGCAGCGTTCAGAGGACGGCCACAGATACGCAGTATTTT. Its translation reads: CASSVQRTATDTQYF.